This T cell receptor beta chain was profiled in a study of control samples from healthy donors and cancer patients. This table comes from immunoSEQ multiplex PCR, and its TCRdb copy is limited to in-frame clones, with some not included. The sample yields some 66,000 clones, 75% to 85% seen once. Germline CDR1 SSHAT, CDR2 FNYEAQ (reference sequence). The length of the CDR3 is 12 residues. This clone has just one count. Input material: blood. The V gene is TRBV7-7, the J gene TRBJ1-3; 7 bases map to TRBD1. The receptor was isolated from a man aged 35-49 years in good health. Here the CDR3 reads CASRQGGNTIYF. CDR3 nucleotide sequence: TGTGCTAGTAGACAGGGCGGAAACACCATATATTTT.